This T cell receptor beta chain emerged from a study of T cell changes during pregnancy in multiple sclerosis. Germline-derived CDR1 and CDR2 are MNHEY and SVGAGI. CDR3 length: 12 residues. The V and J ends lost 6 bases and 6 bases respectively, with 10 bases between them. Only in-frame clones appear in the TCRdb table, and some are missing; sequencing was by immunoSEQ multiplex PCR. The sample records about 71,000 clones, 91% being singletons. The source material was CD8+ T cells from peripheral blood mononuclear cells, sampled before pregnancy. The sequence was collected from a female donor with multiple sclerosis, enrolled in a pregnancy study. The genes are TRBV6-5 and TRBJ2-3; the D is unclear. The CDR3 loop is CASRNGADTQYF. CDR3 bases: TGTGCCAGCAGAAATGGAGCCGATACGCAGTATTTT.